The T cell receptor (beta chain) under discussion was sequenced for a study of T cell repertoires in cytomegalovirus infection. Study at large: Indications of both CMV infection and matching HLA type were provided by public TCR beta signatures. General study findings and limits: Dominating the ex vivo response were HLA-C-restricted CMV-specific TCR beta clonotypes.

The CDR3 runs 15 residues. Germline loops: CDR1 ENHRY, CDR2 SYGVKD. The germline V and J ends were trimmed by 3 bases and 2 bases, with 8 bases remaining between them. TCRdb reprocessed the reads via MiXCR and lists one record per CDR3 protein. The sample gives about 160,000 distinct CDR3 sequences, roughly 21% of which show up once; roughly 25% is in the top ten. This clonotype was seen repeatedly, ten times or more. The antigen remains unidentified. The source was CD8+ T cells from cultured PBMCs, collected from culture after CMV antigen stimulation. The clonotype comes from a human donor in good health (CMV status not recorded). Some clones in this sample may be carry-over from other donors' samples. The chain links TRBV10-3 to TRBJ1-6; D is unresolved. The CDR3 reads CAISDEGTYNSPLHF. CDR3 nucleotides: TGTGCCATCAGTGACGAGGGAACCTATAATTCACCCCTCCACTTT.